What follows describes a single T cell receptor beta chain. The target antigen is unknown. The sample originates from a study of OX40 agonist ivuxolimab in advanced cancers. As for the study in general: At about 81% male, the cohort had a mean age of about 55 years, ranging from about 23 to 80.

Only in-frame clones appear in the TCRdb table, and some are missing; sequencing was by immunoSEQ multiplex PCR. The sample consists of around 17,000 clones, almost 95% of them appearing once. The CDR3 consists of 14 residues. With 5 bases removed from V and 6 bases from J, the gap between germline ends came to 17 bases. CDR1 and CDR2 (germline): SGHNT, YYREEE (reference sequence). Blood specimens came from baseline, cycle 4 day 1, and cycle 7 day 1. Study findings and constraints: At 0.1 to 3.0 mg/kg and by week 6, CD4+ and CD8+ T cells in the blood had expanded clonally. Compared with CD4+, CD8+ T cells on average had more expanded clones.

This sequence was found in an adult with an advanced solid tumor such as melanoma, head and neck, liver or kidney cancer. The V gene is TRBV5-4, the J gene TRBJ1-2; TRBD1 might be the D (6 bases). The starting material was CD4+ or CD8+ T cells sorted from blood, obtained in a trial of the OX40 agonist ivuxolimab. DNA of the CDR3: TGTGCCAGCAGTCTTCAGGGGAGTGTCGATGGCTACACCTTC. It encodes CASSLQGSVDGYTF.